The clone carrying this T cell receptor beta chain showed up just a few times. The investigators reverse transcribed all of the isolated RNA, so they sequenced expressed TCRB transcripts. Produced via immunoSEQ multiplex PCR; TCRdb's table is partial and in-frame only. The sample records about 620,000 clones, around 15% being singletons. The collection from each donor was one heparinised blood draw averaging roughly 0.12 L. Using CD45RO/CCR7/CD25/CD127/CD95/CD27, CD4+ naive, central memory, regulatory and stem cell-like memory cells were sorted. This specimen belongs to a study of beta chain features in type 1 diabetes. The receptor's source is a man younger than 30 in good health. Sequencing was performed on naive CD4+ T cells from blood.

In nucleotides, the CDR3 is TGCGCCAGCAGCTTGGAACGGGACAGGGCGCCGACGAATGAAAAACTGTTTTTT. Translating gives CASSLERDRAPTNEKLFF. The chain couples TRBV5-1 to TRBJ1-4; TRBD1 matches 9 bases. This CDR3 region has 18 residues. CDR1 and CDR2 (germline): SGHRS, YFSETQ. The J segment lost 5 bases and the V segment lost 0 bases, leaving 11 bases of the junction unmatched.